This T cell receptor (beta chain) is from a study of monozygotic twins with inflammatory bowel disease. The study's findings and limits: Especially with disease activity, IBD patients shared fewer clonotypes with others than healthy twins did.

As concerns this clonotype: Its specificity is not known.

TCRdb reprocessed the 5' RACE reads; each CDR3 protein has one entry and no DNA is given. The sample table includes around 400,000 distinct CDR3 sequences. The clonotype comes from a human donor with ulcerative colitis or Crohn's disease, or a healthy co-twin of an affected twin (not recorded which). The sequencing sample was made of blood.

The CDR3 protein is CASGRVHNSPLHF. The chain uses TRBV12-3 or TRBV12-4 and TRBJ1-6; TCRdb's D call of TRBD1 is untestable without DNA. The CDR3 spans 13 residues.